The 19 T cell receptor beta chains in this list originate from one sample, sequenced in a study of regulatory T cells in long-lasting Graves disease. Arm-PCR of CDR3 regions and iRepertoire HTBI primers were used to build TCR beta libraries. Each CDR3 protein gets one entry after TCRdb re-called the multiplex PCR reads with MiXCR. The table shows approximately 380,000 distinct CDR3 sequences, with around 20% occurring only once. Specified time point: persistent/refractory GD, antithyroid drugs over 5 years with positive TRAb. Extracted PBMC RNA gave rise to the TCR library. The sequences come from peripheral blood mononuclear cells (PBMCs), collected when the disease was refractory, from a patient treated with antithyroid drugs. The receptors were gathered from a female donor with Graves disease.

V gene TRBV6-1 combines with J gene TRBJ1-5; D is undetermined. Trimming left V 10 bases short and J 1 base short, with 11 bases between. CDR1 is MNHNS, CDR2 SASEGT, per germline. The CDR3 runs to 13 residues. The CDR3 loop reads CATWAISNQPQHF. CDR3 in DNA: TGTGCCACATGGGCTATAAGCAATCAGCCCCAGCATTTT.

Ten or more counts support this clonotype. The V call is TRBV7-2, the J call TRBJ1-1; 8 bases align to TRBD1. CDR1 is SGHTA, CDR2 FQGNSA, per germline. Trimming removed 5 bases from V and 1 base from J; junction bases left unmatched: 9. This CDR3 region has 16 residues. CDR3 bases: TGTGCCAGCAGCACCTTGACAGGGGTCAAGAACACTGAAGCTTTCTTT. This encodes CASSTLTGVKNTEAFF.

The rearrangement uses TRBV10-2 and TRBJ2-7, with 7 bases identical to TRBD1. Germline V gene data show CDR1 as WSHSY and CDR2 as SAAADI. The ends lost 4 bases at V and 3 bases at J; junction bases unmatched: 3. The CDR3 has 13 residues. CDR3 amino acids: CASSGGQNYEQYF. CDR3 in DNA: TGCGCCAGCAGTGGGGGACAGAACTACGAGCAGTACTTC.

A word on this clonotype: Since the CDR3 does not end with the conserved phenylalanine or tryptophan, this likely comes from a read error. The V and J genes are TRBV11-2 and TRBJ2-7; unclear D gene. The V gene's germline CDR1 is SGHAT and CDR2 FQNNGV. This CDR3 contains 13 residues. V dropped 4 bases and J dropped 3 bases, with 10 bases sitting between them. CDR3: CASSSGENYEQYS. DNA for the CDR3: TGTGCCAGCAGCTCCGGAGAGAACTACGAGCAGTACTCC.

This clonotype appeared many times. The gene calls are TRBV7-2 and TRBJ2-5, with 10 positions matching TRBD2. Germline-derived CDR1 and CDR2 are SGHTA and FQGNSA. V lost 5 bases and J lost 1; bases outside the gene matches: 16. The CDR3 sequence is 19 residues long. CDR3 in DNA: TGTGCCAGCAGCGTAACTAGCGGGAACCTAAGAACACCCCAAGAGACCCAGTACTTC. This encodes CASSVTSGNLRTPQETQYF.

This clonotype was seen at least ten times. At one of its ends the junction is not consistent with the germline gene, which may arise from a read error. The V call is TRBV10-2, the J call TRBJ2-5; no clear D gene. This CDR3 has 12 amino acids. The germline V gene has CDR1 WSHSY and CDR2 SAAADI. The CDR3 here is CAISPGKETQYF. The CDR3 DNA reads TGCGCCATCAGTCCCGGAAAAGAGACCCAGTACTTC.

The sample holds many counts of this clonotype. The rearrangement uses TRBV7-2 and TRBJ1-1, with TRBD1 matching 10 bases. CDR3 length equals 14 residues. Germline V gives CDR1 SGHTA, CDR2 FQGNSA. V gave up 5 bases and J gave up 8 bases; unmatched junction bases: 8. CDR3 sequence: CASSPQTGGLEAFF. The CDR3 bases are TGTGCCAGCAGCCCTCAGACAGGGGGCCTAGAAGCTTTCTTT.

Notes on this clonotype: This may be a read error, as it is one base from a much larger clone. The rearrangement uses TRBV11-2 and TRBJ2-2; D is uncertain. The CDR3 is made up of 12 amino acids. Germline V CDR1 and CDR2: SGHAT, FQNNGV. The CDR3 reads CTSNEHTGELFF. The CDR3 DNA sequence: TGTACCAGTAACGAGCACACCGGGGAGCTGTTTTTT. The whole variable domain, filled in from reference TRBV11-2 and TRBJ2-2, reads EAGVAQSPRYKIIEKRQSVAFWCNPISGHATLYWYQQILGQGPKLLIQFQNNGVVDDSQLPKDRFSAERLKGVDSTLKIQPAKLEDSAVYLCTSNEHTGELFFGEGSRLTVL.

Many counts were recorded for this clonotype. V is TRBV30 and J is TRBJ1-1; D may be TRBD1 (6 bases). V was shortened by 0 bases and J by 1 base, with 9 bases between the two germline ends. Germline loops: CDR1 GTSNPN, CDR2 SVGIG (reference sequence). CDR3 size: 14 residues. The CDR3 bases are TGTGCCTGGAGTGTGAAAGGGGGGAACACTGAAGCTTTCTTT. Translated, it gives CAWSVKGGNTEAFF.

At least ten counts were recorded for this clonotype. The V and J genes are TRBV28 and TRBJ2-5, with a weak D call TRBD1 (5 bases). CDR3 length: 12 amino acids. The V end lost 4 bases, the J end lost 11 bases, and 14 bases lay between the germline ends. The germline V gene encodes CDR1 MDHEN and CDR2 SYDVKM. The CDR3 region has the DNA TGTGCCAGCAGTTCGACAGCTACATCTCAGTACTTC. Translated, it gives CASSSTATSQYF.

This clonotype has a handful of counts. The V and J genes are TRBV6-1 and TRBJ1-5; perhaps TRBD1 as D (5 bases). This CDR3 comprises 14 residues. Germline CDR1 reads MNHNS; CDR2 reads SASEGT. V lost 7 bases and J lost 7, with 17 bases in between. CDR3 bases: TGTGCCAGCACCACGTGGGGGGGATCCCAGCCCCAGCATTTT. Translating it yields CASTTWGGSQPQHF.

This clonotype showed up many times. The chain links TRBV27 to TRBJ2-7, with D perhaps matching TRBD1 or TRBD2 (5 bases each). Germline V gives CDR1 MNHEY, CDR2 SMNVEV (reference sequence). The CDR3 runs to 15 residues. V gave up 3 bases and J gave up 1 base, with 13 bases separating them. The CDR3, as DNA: TGTGCCAGCAGTTTGAGGGCAGGGCCTTCCTACGAGCAGTACTTC. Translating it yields CASSLRAGPSYEQYF.

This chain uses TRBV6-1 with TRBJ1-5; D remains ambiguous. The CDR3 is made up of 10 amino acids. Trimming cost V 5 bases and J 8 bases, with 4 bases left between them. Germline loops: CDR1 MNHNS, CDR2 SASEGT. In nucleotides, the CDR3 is TGTGCCAGCAGTCCAAAGCCCCAGCATTTT. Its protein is CASSPKPQHF.

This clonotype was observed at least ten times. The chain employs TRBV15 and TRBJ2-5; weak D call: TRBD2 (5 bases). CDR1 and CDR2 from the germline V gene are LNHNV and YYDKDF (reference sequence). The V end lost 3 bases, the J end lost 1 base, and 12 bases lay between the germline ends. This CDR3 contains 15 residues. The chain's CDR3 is CATSSLWRLQETQYF. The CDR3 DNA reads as TGTGCCACCAGCAGCCTTTGGAGGCTCCAAGAGACCCAGTACTTC.

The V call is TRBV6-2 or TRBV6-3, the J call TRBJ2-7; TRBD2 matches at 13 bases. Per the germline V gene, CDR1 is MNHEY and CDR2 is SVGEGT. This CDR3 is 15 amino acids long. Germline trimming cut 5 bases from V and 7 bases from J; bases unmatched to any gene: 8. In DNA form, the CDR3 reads TGTGCCAGCAGTCAAGGACTAGCGGGAGTGGGGGAGCAGTACTTC. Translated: CASSQGLAGVGEQYF.

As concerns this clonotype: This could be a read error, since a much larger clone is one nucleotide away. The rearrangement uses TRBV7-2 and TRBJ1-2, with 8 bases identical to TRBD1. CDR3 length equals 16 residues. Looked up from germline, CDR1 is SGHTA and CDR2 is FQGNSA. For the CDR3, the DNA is TGTGCCGGCAGCTTACCACTAAAGACAGGGGACTATGGCTACACCTTC. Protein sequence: CAGSLPLKTGDYGYTF.

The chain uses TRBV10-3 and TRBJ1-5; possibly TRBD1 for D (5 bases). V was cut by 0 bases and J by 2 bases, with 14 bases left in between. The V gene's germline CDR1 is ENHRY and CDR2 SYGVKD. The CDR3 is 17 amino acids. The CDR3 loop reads CAISESLGGDGNQPQHF. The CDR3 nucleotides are TGTGCCATCAGTGAGTCGCTAGGAGGGGATGGCAATCAGCCCCAGCATTTT.

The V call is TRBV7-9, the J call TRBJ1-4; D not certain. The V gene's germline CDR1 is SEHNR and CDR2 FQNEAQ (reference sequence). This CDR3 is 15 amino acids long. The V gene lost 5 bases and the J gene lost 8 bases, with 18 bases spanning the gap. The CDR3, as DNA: TGTGCCAGCAGCCTCGAAACCGGGAGCCTCGAAAAACTGTTTTTT. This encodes CASSLETGSLEKLFF.

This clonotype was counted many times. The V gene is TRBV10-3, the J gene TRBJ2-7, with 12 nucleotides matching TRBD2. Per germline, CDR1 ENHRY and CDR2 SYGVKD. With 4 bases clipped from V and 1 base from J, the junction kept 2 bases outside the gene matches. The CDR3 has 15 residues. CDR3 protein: CAISVTSGSSYEQYF. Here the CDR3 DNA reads TGTGCCATCAGTGTGACTAGCGGGAGTTCCTACGAGCAGTACTTC.